This TCR beta chain originates from a study of CD8 T cells in Susac syndrome. Whole-study context: The Susac syndrome patients were therapy-naive, on corticosteroids, or on intravenous immunoglobulin alone at blood draw.

Sequencing of TCR beta covered CD8+ and CD4+ T cells obtained from blood. Random hexamers served to reverse transcribe roughly 0.45 to 1 ug RNA. TCRdb analysed the immunoSEQ multiplex PCR reads with MiXCR anew, one entry per CDR3 protein. The sample lists about 120,000 distinct CDR3 sequences; around 94% were seen once. A remark on this clonotype: Its antigen is not known.

Study conclusions and caveats: The greatest CD8+ clonal expansion in Susac occurred in TEMRA cells and in active patients.

V was pared by 0 bases and J by 7 bases, with 7 bases of the junction left unmatched. Germline loops: CDR1 DFQATT, CDR2 SNEGSKA (reference sequence). CDR3 length equals 15 residues. The chain recombines TRBV20-1 with TRBJ2-5; 11 nucleotides agree with TRBD2. The origin of this receptor is a human donor with Susac syndrome. The sample comprised CD8+ T cells from PBMCs. The CDR3 DNA follows: TGCAGTGCTAGAGATCGACTAGCGGGGCCAGGGACCCAGTACTTC. This encodes CSARDRLAGPGTQYF.